The TCR beta chain described here comes from a study of blood T cell repertoires in COVID-19. Study-level background: The samples span acute and convalescent COVID-19 from the United States, Italy and Spain.

As handled by the study authors: By means of reference gene primer amplification, nucleated cell counts were estimated. Some clones are missing from TCRdb's copy, which holds only in-frame ones; the method was immunoSEQ multiplex PCR. V and J calls and clone size come straight from that table; D and trimming were deduced from the DNA. This table has roughly 230,000 clones, approximately 83% appearing once. CDR3 length: 15 residues. CDR1 is SGDLS and CDR2 is YYNGEE in the germline V gene. Trimming stripped 2 bases from V and 4 bases from J, with 12 bases between. Clinical history as reported by participants underpinned cohort assignment. Recovered participants had two consecutive negative NP/OP PCR tests, healthcare professional clearance, or symptom resolution.

Sequencing was carried out using PBMCs or T cells enriched from blood (not recorded which). The V gene is TRBV9, the J gene TRBJ2-2, with D possibly TRBD2 on 6 matching bases. The clonotype comes from a woman aged 55 to 70 who had recovered from COVID-19. CDR3 sequence reads: CASSVEGSVTGELFF. In DNA form, the CDR3 reads TGTGCCAGCAGCGTGGAGGGCTCAGTCACCGGGGAGCTGTTTTTT. The full variable domain, its missing parts supplied by reference TRBV9 and TRBJ2-2, is DSGVTQTPKHLITATGQRVTLRCSPRSGDLSVYWYQQSLDQGLQFLIQYYNGEERAKGNILERFSAQQFPDLHSELNLSSLELGDSALYFCASSVEGSVTGELFFGEGSRLTVL.